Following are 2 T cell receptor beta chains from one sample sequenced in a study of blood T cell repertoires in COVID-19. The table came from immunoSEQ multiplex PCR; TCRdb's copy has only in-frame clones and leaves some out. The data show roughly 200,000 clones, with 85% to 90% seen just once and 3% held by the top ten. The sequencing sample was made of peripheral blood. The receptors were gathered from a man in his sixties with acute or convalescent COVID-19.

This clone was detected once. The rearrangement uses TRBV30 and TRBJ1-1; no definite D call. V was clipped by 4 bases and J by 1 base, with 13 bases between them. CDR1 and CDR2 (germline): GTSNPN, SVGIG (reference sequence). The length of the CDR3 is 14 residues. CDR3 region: CAWTRGIANTEAFF. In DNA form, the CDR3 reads TGTGCCTGGACCCGGGGAATCGCGAACACTGAAGCTTTCTTT.

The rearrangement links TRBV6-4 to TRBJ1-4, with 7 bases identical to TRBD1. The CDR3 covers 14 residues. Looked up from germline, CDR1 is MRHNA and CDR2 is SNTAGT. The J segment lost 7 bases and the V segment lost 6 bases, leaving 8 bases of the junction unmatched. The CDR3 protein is CASSRNRGGEKLFF. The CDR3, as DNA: TGTGCCAGCAGCAGAAACAGGGGTGGTGAAAAACTGTTTTTT.